This T cell receptor (beta chain) was sequenced in a study of cytomegalovirus exposure and HLA in healthy donors. PCR primers comprised 60 Vbeta and 13 Jbeta primers. Sequencing was performed with immunoSEQ multiplex PCR; in TCRdb, only in-frame clones are kept and a portion is missing. The sample consists of some 40,000 clones, 53% of them appearing once. General study findings and limits: As was reported, the HLA-A and HLA-B alleles of most subjects were accurately predicted from TCR beta sequences. A missense variant in DCLRE1C was later tied to TCR beta V- and J-gene trimming. There were some public TCRs occurring in many donors, but most TCR sequences were rare.

Trimming took off 5 bases at V and 8 bases at J, with 9 bases between the two ends. The CDR3 contains 11 residues. CDR1 is KGHSH and CDR2 is LQKENI in the germline V gene. With regard to this clone: The antigen remains undetermined.

This chain connects TRBV18 to TRBJ1-2; D is ambiguous. The sequence derives from a woman in her thirties or forties in good health and CMV-seropositive. Sequences were obtained from PBMCs. The CDR3, as DNA: TGTGCCAGCTCAGAGAGTGTGGGCTACACCTTC. Encoded protein: CASSESVGYTF.